The 21 T cell receptor beta chains given below trace back to one sample, sequenced in a study of PD-1 blockade in classical Hodgkin lymphoma. Sequencing used immunoSEQ multiplex PCR; TCRdb keeps in-frame clones, though not all of them. The sample has about 21,000 clones, less than 80% seen once. All trial patients relapsed after autologous stem cell transplantation. Here the sequenced sample was peripheral blood mononuclear cells (PBMCs), taken at baseline. The receptors come from a human donor with classical Hodgkin lymphoma.

The V gene is TRBV28, the J gene TRBJ2-7, with D perhaps assigned TRBD1 or TRBD2 (5 bases each). Trimming removed 6 bases from V and 6 bases from J, with 18 bases in between. The CDR3 totals 14 residues. CDR1 and CDR2 (germline): MDHEN, SYDVKM. The CDR3, as DNA: TGTGCCAGCAGGACCGGGACGGAGGTCGGCGAGCAGTACTTC. Protein product: CASRTGTEVGEQYF. Full variable domain (remainder filled in from reference TRBV28 and TRBJ2-7): DVKVTQSSRYLVKRTGEKVFLECVQDMDHENMFWYRQDPGLGLRLIYFSYDVKMKEKGDIPEGYSVSREKKERFSLILESASTNQTSMYLCASRTGTEVGEQYFGPGTRLTVT.

This clone was found a few times. This chain connects TRBV7-2 to TRBJ2-1, with 9 nucleotides matching TRBD2. This CDR3 contains 16 residues. Germline assignment: CDR1 SGHTA and CDR2 FQGNSA. The V gene end was trimmed by 6 bases and the J gene end by 0 bases; junction bases not matched to a gene: 6. The chain's CDR3 is CASRYLTSGSYNEQFF. DNA for the CDR3: TGTGCCAGCAGGTATTTGACTAGCGGCTCCTACAATGAGCAGTTCTTC.

The chain has TRBV6-1 and TRBJ2-5, with D maybe TRBD1 (6 bases). The length of the CDR3 is 16 residues. Germline V gene sequence: CDR1 MNHNS, CDR2 SASEGT. Trimming left V 3 bases short and J 5 bases short, with 19 bases between. This chain's CDR3 is CASSDPGHRVAETQYF. The CDR3 DNA reads TGTGCCAGCAGTGATCCGGGACACCGGGTTGCCGAGACCCAGTACTTC.

The V gene is TRBV4-3, the J gene TRBJ2-7; 9 bases align to TRBD2. Trimming cost V 0 bases and J 0 bases; bases outside gene matches: 18. CDR3 size: 21 residues. Per germline, CDR1 LGHNA and CDR2 YSLEER. The CDR3 coding sequence is TGCGCCAGCAGCCAAGAGCCCCTCCTAGCGGGAATCTCACCCAGCTCCTACGAGCAGTACTTC. The encoded protein is CASSQEPLLAGISPSSYEQYF.

The chain is built from TRBV7-7 and TRBJ2-5; D may correspond to TRBD1 or TRBD2 (6 bases each). CDR1 is SSHAT and CDR2 is FNYEAQ in the germline V gene (reference sequence). The CDR3 consists of 13 residues. Trimming left V 4 bases short and J 6 bases short, with 12 bases between. CDR3 nucleotide sequence: TGTGCCAGCAGCTCAGAGGGGGGAAAGACCCAGTACTTC. It translates to CASSSEGGKTQYF. The full variable domain, with the rest looked up from reference TRBV7-7 and TRBJ2-5, is GAGVSQSPRYKVTKRGQDVTLRCDPISSHATLYWYQQALGQGPEFLTYFNYEAQPDKSGLPSDRFSAERPEGSISTLTIQRTEQRDSAMYRCASSSEGGKTQYFGPGTRLLVL.

This chain joins TRBV14 and TRBJ2-5; 7 bases are a match to TRBD2. CDR1 and CDR2 from the germline V gene are SGHDN and FVKESK. The CDR3 extends over 17 amino acids. After removal of 1 base from V and 4 bases from J, the junction contained 12 bases not matched to a gene. DNA for the CDR3: TGTGCCAGCAGCCAAGTTCCCCGGCGGGGGTGGGGAGAGACCCAGTACTTC. Translated: CASSQVPRRGWGETQYF.

The rearrangement links TRBV7-2 to TRBJ1-4, with TRBD1 matching over 9 bases. Germline-derived CDR1 and CDR2 are SGHTA and FQGNSA. J was trimmed by 1 base and V by 4 bases; bases with no gene match: 1. The CDR3 length is 15 residues. The CDR3 DNA sequence: TGTGCCAGCAGCTGGGGACAGGGAACTAATGAAAAACTGTTTTTT. This translates into CASSWGQGTNEKLFF. Looking up the rest from reference TRBV7-2 and TRBJ1-4 gives the full variable domain: GAGVSQSPSNKVTEKGKDVELRCDPISGHTALYWYRQSLGQGLEFLIYFQGNSAPDKSGLPSDRFSAERTGGSVSTLTIQRTQQEDSAVYLCASSWGQGTNEKLFFGSGTQLSVL.

The V and J genes are TRBV4-2 and TRBJ2-5, with TRBD1 matching over 7 bases. CDR3 size: 14 residues. The V segment lost 3 bases and the J segment 1 base; nucleotides outside the gene matches: 2. From germline, CDR1 is LGHNA and CDR2 YNFKEQ. The CDR3 region is CASSQPGGQETQYF. The DNA of the CDR3 is TGTGCCAGCAGCCAGCCAGGGGGCCAAGAGACCCAGTACTTC.

This clone was observed a few times. The rearrangement uses TRBV2 and TRBJ1-3, with unresolved D. CDR1 and CDR2 from the germline V gene are SNHLY and FYNNEI. The CDR3 runs 12 residues. V was trimmed by 4 bases and J by 4 bases, leaving 5 bases between them. The CDR3: CASSALGNTIYF. The CDR3 DNA reads TGTGCCAGCAGTGCACTGGGAAACACCATATATTTT.

The chain is built from TRBV7-9 and TRBJ2-1, with D perhaps TRBD1 or TRBD2 (6 bases each). The CDR3 contains 16 residues. Germline assignment: CDR1 SEHNR and CDR2 FQNEAQ (reference sequence). V lost 3 bases and J lost 2, with 14 bases in between. CDR3 protein: CASSFRGEGPYNEQFF. The CDR3 DNA sequence: TGTGCCAGCAGCTTTAGGGGGGAAGGGCCCTACAATGAGCAGTTCTTC.

The CDR3 sequence is CASGYGTTEAFF. Written as DNA, the CDR3 is TGTGCCAGCGGTTATGGTACGACTGAAGCTTTCTTT. The rearrangement links TRBV6-1 to TRBJ1-1; no reliable D call. The CDR3 is 12 residues long. Germline CDR1 is MNHNS and CDR2 is SASEGT. V lost 8 bases, J lost 5 bases, and 12 bases lay in between.

The CDR3 sequence is CASSGQGAGNEQFF. CDR3 bases: TGCGCCAGCAGCGGACAGGGGGCAGGCAATGAGCAGTTCTTC. The chain carries TRBV5-1 and TRBJ2-1; 11 bases are shared with TRBD1. In germline, CDR1 is SGHRS, CDR2 YFSETQ. After removal of 4 bases from V and 6 bases from J, the junction contained 3 bases not matched to a gene. There are 14 residues in the CDR3. Drawing the rest from reference TRBV5-1 and TRBJ2-1, the complete variable domain is KAGVTQTPRYLIKTRGQQVTLSCSPISGHRSVSWYQQTPGQGLQFLFEYFSETQRNKGNFPGRFSGRQFSNSRSEMNVSTLELGDSALYLCASSGQGAGNEQFFGPGTRLTVL.

The chain joins TRBV29-1 to TRBJ1-3; 7 bases are a match to TRBD1. The ends lost 5 bases at V and 0 bases at J; junction bases unmatched: 16. The germline gives CDR1 SQVTM, CDR2 ANQGSEA. The CDR3 extends over 18 amino acids. CDR3 coding DNA: TGCAGCGTTCCATCACCTCGGACAGGAGGGCTCTCTGGAAACACCATATATTTT. This gives the protein CSVPSPRTGGLSGNTIYF.

The V gene is TRBV19, the J gene TRBJ2-2, with D perhaps matching TRBD1 (5 bases). This CDR3 is built from 14 residues. V was clipped by 6 bases and J by 4 bases, with 12 bases between them. Per germline, CDR1 LNHDA and CDR2 SQIVND (reference sequence). CDR3 sequence: CASRGHRLTGELFF. CDR3 coding DNA: TGTGCCAGTAGGGGTCACAGGCTCACCGGGGAGCTGTTTTTT. The variable domain in full, with the rest retrieved from reference TRBV19 and TRBJ2-2, is DGGITQSPKYLFRKEGQNVTLSCEQNLNHDAMYWYRQDPGQGLRLIYYSQIVNDFQKGDIAEGYSVSREKKESFPLTVTSAQKNPTAFYLCASRGHRLTGELFFGEGSRLTVL.

The rearrangement uses TRBV28 and TRBJ2-1, with 7 bases that match TRBD2. The CDR3 has 14 amino acids. Germline CDR1 reads MDHEN; CDR2 reads SYDVKM. Trimming took 5 bases from V and 7 from J; bases not matched to a gene: 8. The CDR3 DNA reads as TGTGCCAGCAGTATCCCAGCGGGGCTAAATGAGCAGTTCTTC. Translating gives CASSIPAGLNEQFF.

The chain has TRBV4-3 and TRBJ2-3; 8 bases are shared with TRBD1. Germline V CDR1 and CDR2: LGHNA, YSLEER. V shed 0 bases and J 5 bases; nucleotides not matched to a gene: 7. The CDR3 covers 16 residues. The CDR3 bases are TGCGCCAGCAGCCAAGACTCAGGACAGGGTCGAGATACGCAGTATTTT. Protein product: CASSQDSGQGRDTQYF.

The chain's CDR3 is CAISATMEQLAKNIQYF. The CDR3 DNA sequence: TGTGCCATCAGTGCCACCATGGAGCAGCTAGCCAAAAACATTCAGTACTTC. This chain uses TRBV10-3 with TRBJ2-4; D is unclear. The CDR3 is 17 amino acids. The germline V gene has CDR1 ENHRY and CDR2 SYGVKD. Trimming cost V 4 bases and J 0 bases, with 16 bases left between them.

The chain couples TRBV10-3 to TRBJ1-1; TRBD1 might be the D (6 bases). The length of the CDR3 is 14 residues. Trimming removed 4 bases at V and 4 bases at J, with 13 bases between. Germline V gene lookup returns CDR1 ENHRY and CDR2 SYGVKD. The CDR3: CAISVGGVSTEAFF. The CDR3 DNA reads TGTGCCATCAGTGTAGGGGGAGTTTCCACTGAAGCTTTCTTT.

The chain carries TRBV6-6 and TRBJ2-6; no clear D gene. The CDR3 extends over 16 amino acids. Between the trimmed V and J ends, which lost 0 bases and 2 bases, there was a span of 8 bases. The V gene's germline CDR1 is MNHNY and CDR2 SVGAGI (reference sequence). The CDR3 DNA reads as TGTGCCAGCAGTTACTCGGGCCACACTGGGGCCAACGTCCTGACTTTC. Translation gives CASSYSGHTGANVLTF.

This clone was observed a few times. The V call is TRBV6-6, the J call TRBJ1-1; no firm D call. V was trimmed by 0 bases and J by 6 bases, leaving 5 bases between them. Germline V gene lookup returns CDR1 MNHNY and CDR2 SVGAGI (reference sequence). CDR3 length: 12 amino acids. CDR3 sequence reads: CASSYSAAEAFF. CDR3 in DNA: TGTGCCAGCAGTTACTCGGCAGCTGAAGCTTTCTTT.

The chain joins TRBV5-1 to TRBJ1-2, with unresolved D. CDR3 length: 16 amino acids. In germline, CDR1 is SGHRS, CDR2 YFSETQ. The germline V and J ends were trimmed by 0 bases and 2 bases, with 14 bases remaining between them. Written as DNA, the CDR3 is TGCGCCAGCAGCTTGGGGGTGAGTTCCTCGAACTATGGCTACACCTTC. Its translation is CASSLGVSSSNYGYTF.